What follows is one T cell receptor beta chain and its context. Its antigen is undetermined. This sample was included in a study of cytomegalovirus exposure and HLA in healthy donors. The study, taken as a whole, reports: An analysis was carried out later, and it reportedly showed fewer N-insertions in an Asian-associated ancestry cluster than the roughly 700-donor mean. Apart from CMV serostatus, no immune exposure information was available.

V lost 4 bases, J lost 5 bases, and 13 bases lay in between. This CDR3 has 15 residues. Germline lookup yields CDR1 SGHRS and CDR2 YFSETQ. PCR was performed using 60 Vbeta and 13 Jbeta primers. Libraries were prepared by immunoSEQ multiplex PCR; TCRdb keeps only in-frame clonotypes and omits some of them. The table records 150,000 or so clones, around 83% of them present only once. The origin of this receptor is a man aged 45-60 years in good health and CMV-seropositive. Material: PBMCs. The J gene is TRBJ1-6, the V gene TRBV5-1; perhaps TRBD1 as D (5 bases). CDR3: CASSPAGRNNSPLHF. The CDR3 DNA is TGCGCCAGCAGCCCGGCAGGGCGCAATAATTCACCCCTCCACTTT.